This T cell receptor (beta chain) was captured by sequencing in a study of blood T cell repertoires in COVID-19. This CDR3 comprises 11 residues. Trimming cost V 8 bases and J 4 bases, with 12 bases left between them. Germline assignment: CDR1 GTSNPN and CDR2 SVGIG (reference sequence). Produced via immunoSEQ multiplex PCR; TCRdb's table is partial and in-frame only. This table holds approximately 160,000 clones, roughly 88% found once. The chain is built from TRBV30 and TRBJ2-7; D may be TRBD2 (5 bases). The sample was peripheral blood. The sequence was collected from a woman between 50 and 59 years old in a cohort sampled during active or convalescent COVID-19. The CDR3 region is CAEIRGYEQYF. CDR3 DNA: TGTGCCGAGATACGGGGTTACGAGCAGTACTTC.